These 2 T cell receptor beta chains were all obtained from the same sample, sequenced in a study of CD8 T cells in ankylosing spondylitis (dated by TCRdb to the late 2010s). Libraries were built with 5' RACE. TCRdb shows the sequencer as Illumina HiSeq 2500. The public reads were reprocessed in TCRdb via fastp at Q25 and MiXCR, keeping in-frame beta chains. For every CDR3 protein sequence, its rows merge into one entry that carries the most common genes and DNA. This sample lists 300,000 to 400,000 distinct CDR3 sequences; under 15% were detected once. The top ten hold 0.95% to 1.4% of the sample. The source material was blood, either unsorted or a sorted T cell fraction (not recorded which). These receptors all stem from a male donor with ankylosing spondylitis or in good health (not recorded which).

This clonotype has just a few counts. The chain is built from TRBV6-2 or TRBV6-3 and TRBJ2-1, with TRBD2 identical over 11 bases. Germline V gene sequence: CDR1 MNHEY, CDR2 SVGEGT. J lost 13 bases, V lost 0 bases, and 8 bases had no gene match. The CDR3 contains 15 residues. This CDR3 is CASSYSAASGRPQFF. In DNA, the CDR3 is TGTGCCAGCAGTTACTCCGCGGCTAGCGGGAGGCCCCAGTTCTTC.

This clonotype was recorded at least ten times. This rearrangement joins TRBV5-1 to TRBJ2-1; the match to TRBD2 covers 15 bases. From germline, CDR1 is SGHRS and CDR2 YFSETQ. Losses at the gene ends were 4 bases for V and 14 bases for J; bases not matched to a gene: 7. The CDR3 consists of 14 residues. Here the CDR3 DNA reads TGCGCCAGCAGCGGGGGGACTAGCGGGAGGATGGAGTTCTTC. It is translated as CASSGGTSGRMEFF. Drawing the rest from reference TRBV5-1 and TRBJ2-1, the complete variable domain is KAGVTQTPRYLIKTRGQQVTLSCSPISGHRSVSWYQQTPGQGLQFLFEYFSETQRNKGNFPGRFSGRQFSNSRSEMNVSTLELGDSALYLCASSGGTSGRMEFFGPGTRLTVL.